Following are 2 T cell receptor beta chains from one sample sequenced in a study of shared clonotypes between healthy human individuals. Here immunoSEQ multiplex PCR was the method, and the copy in TCRdb shows in-frame clones only, minus some. Of millions of clones listed, roughly 94% are singletons. Input material: naive CD4+ T cells sorted from blood. Specified subset: CD45RA+ positively selected. The receptors here all came from a man aged 18 to 30 in good health.

Details on this clone: The identical CDR3 is also encoded by other nucleotide sequences in the sample. This CDR3 is CASSPGDTSYEQYF. The CDR3 region has the DNA TGTGCCAGCTCACCAGGGGACACGTCGTACGAGCAGTACTTC. V gene TRBV18 combines with J gene TRBJ2-7; tentatively, D is TRBD1 (6 bases). The length of the CDR3 is 14 residues. Trimming removed 2 bases from V and 4 bases from J, with 12 bases in between. Germline V gives CDR1 KGHSH, CDR2 LQKENI.

The genes are TRBV19 and TRBJ2-1; D gene uncertain. Germline-derived CDR1 and CDR2 are LNHDA and SQIVND (reference sequence). The CDR3 runs 12 residues. V was clipped by 1 base and J by 6 bases, with 4 bases between them. Here the CDR3 reads CASSIAGNEQFF. The CDR3 DNA reads as TGTGCCAGTAGTATAGCCGGCAATGAGCAGTTCTTC.